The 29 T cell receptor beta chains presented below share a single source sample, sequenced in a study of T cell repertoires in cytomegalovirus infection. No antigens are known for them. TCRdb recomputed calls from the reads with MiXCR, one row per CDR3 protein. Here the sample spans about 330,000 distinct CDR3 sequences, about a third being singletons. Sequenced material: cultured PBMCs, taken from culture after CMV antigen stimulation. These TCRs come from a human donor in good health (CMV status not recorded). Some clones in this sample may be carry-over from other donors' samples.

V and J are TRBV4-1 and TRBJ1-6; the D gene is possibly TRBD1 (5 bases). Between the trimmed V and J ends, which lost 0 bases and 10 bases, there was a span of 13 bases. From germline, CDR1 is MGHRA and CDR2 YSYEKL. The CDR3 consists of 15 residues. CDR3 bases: TGCGCCAGCAGCCAAGAGTTGTGGGGGAGCTCACCCCTCCACTTT. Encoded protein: CASSQELWGSSPLHF.

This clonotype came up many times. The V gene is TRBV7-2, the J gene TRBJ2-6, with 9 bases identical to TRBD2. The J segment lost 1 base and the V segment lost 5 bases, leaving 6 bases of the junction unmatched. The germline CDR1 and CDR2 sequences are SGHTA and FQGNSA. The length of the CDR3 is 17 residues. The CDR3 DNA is TGTGCCAGCAGCGGCGGGAGGGCCCCGTCTGGGGCCAACGTCCTGACTTTC. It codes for CASSGGRAPSGANVLTF.

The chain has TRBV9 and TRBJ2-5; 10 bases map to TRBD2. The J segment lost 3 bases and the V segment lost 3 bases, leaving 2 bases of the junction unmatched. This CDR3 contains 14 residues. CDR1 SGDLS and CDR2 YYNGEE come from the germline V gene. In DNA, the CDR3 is TGTGCCAGCAGCGCAGGACTAGCGGAAGAGACCCAGTACTTC. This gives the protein CASSAGLAEETQYF. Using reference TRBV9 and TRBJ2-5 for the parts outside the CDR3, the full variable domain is DSGVTQTPKHLITATGQRVTLRCSPRSGDLSVYWYQQSLDQGLQFLIQYYNGEERAKGNILERFSAQQFPDLHSELNLSSLELGDSALYFCASSAGLAEETQYFGPGTRLLVL.

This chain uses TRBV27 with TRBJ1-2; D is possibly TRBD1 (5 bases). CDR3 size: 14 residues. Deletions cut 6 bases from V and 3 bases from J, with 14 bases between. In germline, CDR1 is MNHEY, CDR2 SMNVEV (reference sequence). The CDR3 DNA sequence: TGTGCCAGCAGCCGACCAGGGATCGACTATGGCTACACCTTC. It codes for CASSRPGIDYGYTF.

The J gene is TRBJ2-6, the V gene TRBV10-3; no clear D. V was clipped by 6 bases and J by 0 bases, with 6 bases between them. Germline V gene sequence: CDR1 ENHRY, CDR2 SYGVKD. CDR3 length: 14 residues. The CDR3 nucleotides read TGTGCCATCAGCCCAGTCTCTGGGGCCAACGTCCTGACTTTC. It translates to CAISPVSGANVLTF.

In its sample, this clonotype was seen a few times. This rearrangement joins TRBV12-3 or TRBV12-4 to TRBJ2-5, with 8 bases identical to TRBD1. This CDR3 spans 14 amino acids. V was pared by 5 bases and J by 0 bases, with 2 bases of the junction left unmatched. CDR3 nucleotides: TGTGCCAGCAGTCACAGGGGGAACCAAGAGACCCAGTACTTC. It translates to CASSHRGNQETQYF.

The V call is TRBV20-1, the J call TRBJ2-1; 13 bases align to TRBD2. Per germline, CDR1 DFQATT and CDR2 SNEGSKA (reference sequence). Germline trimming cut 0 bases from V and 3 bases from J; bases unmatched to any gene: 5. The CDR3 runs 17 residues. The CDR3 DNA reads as TGCAGTGCTAGAGATCGTAGGACTAGCGGGGGCTACAATGAGCAGTTCTTC. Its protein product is CSARDRRTSGGYNEQFF.

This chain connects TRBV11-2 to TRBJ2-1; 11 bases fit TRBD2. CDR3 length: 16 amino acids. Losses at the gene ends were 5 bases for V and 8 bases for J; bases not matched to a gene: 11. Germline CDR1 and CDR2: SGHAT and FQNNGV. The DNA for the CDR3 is TGTGCCAGCAGCGGGATAGCGGGAGGGTTCATCGATGAGCAGTTCTTC. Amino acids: CASSGIAGGFIDEQFF. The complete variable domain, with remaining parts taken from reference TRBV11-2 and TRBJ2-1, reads EAGVAQSPRYKIIEKRQSVAFWCNPISGHATLYWYQQILGQGPKLLIQFQNNGVVDDSQLPKDRFSAERLKGVDSTLKIQPAKLEDSAVYLCASSGIAGGFIDEQFFGPGTRLTVL.

The DNA of the CDR3 is TGCGCCAGCAGCGGCTCTAGCGGATTATACAATGAGCAGTTCTTC. It is translated as CASSGSSGLYNEQFF. This chain uses TRBV5-1 with TRBJ2-1; 7 bases are a match to TRBD2. With 4 bases clipped from V and 4 bases from J, the junction kept 8 bases outside the gene matches. The V gene's germline CDR1 is SGHRS and CDR2 YFSETQ. There are 15 residues in the CDR3. The full variable domain, completed using reference TRBV5-1 and TRBJ2-1, is KAGVTQTPRYLIKTRGQQVTLSCSPISGHRSVSWYQQTPGQGLQFLFEYFSETQRNKGNFPGRFSGRQFSNSRSEMNVSTLELGDSALYLCASSGSSGLYNEQFFGPGTRLTVL.

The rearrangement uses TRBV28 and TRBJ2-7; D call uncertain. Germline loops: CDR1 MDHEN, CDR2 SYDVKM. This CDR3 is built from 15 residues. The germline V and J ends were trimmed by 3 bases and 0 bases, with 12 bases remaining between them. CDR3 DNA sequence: TGTGCCAGCAGTTTCGGCGGATCCCGCTCCTACGAGCAGTACTTC. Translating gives CASSFGGSRSYEQYF.

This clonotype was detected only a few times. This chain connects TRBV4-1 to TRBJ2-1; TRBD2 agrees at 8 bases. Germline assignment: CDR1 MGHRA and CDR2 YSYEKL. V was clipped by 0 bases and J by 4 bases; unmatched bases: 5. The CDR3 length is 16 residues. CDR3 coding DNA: TGCGCCAGCAGCCAAGATCGGATAGCGGGATACAATGAGCAGTTCTTC. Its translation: CASSQDRIAGYNEQFF.

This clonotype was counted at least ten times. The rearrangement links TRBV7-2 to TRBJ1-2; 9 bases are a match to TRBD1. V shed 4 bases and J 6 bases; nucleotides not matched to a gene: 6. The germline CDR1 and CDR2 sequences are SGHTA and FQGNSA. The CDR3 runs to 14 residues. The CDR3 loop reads CASSSYGTGHGYTF. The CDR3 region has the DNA TGTGCCAGCAGCTCATACGGGACAGGGCATGGCTACACCTTC. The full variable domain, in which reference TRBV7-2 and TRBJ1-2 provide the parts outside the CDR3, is GAGVSQSPSNKVTEKGKDVELRCDPISGHTALYWYRQSLGQGLEFLIYFQGNSAPDKSGLPSDRFSAERTGGSVSTLTIQRTQQEDSAVYLCASSSYGTGHGYTFGSGTRLTVV.

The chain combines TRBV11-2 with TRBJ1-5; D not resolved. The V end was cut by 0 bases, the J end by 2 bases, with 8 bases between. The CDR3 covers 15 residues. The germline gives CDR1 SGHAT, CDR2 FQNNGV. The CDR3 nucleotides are TGTGCCAGCAGCTTAGATCTACGGGGCAATCAGCCCCAGCATTTT. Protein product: CASSLDLRGNQPQHF.

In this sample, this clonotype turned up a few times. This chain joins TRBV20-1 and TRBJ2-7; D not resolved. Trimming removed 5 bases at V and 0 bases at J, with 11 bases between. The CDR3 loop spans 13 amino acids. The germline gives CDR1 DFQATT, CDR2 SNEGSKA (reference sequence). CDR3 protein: CSALRSDSYEQYV. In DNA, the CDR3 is TGCAGTGCTCTCCGATCCGACTCCTACGAGCAGTACGTC.

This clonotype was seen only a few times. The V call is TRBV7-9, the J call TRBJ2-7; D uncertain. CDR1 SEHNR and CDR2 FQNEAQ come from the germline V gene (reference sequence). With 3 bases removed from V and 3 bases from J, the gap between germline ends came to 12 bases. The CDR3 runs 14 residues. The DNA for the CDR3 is TGTGCCAGCAGCTTCCGGACCACCTTCTACGAGCAGTACTTC. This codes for CASSFRTTFYEQYF.

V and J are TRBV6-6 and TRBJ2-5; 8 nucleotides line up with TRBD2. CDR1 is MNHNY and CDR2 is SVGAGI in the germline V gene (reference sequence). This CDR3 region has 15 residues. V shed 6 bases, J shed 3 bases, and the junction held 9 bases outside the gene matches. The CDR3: CASSPSTSGKETQYF. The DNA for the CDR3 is TGTGCCAGCAGCCCGAGCACTAGCGGAAAAGAGACCCAGTACTTC.

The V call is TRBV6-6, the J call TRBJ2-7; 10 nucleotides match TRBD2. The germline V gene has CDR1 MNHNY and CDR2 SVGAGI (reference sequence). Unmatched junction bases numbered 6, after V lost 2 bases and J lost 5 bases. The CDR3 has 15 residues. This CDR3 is CASSYPAGGSNEQYV. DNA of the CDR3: TGTGCCAGCAGTTACCCAGCGGGAGGGTCCAACGAGCAGTACGTC.

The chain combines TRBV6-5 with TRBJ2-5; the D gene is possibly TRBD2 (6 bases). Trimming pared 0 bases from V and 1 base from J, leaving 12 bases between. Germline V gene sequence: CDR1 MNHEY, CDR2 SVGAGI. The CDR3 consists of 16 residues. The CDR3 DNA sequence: TGTGCCAGCAGTTACTCGTCTGCGGGAACCCAAGAGACCCAGTACTTC. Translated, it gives CASSYSSAGTQETQYF.

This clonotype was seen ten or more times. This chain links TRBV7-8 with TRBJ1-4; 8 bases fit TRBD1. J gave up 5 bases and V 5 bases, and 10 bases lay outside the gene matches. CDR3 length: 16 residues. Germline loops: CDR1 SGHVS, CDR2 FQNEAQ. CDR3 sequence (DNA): TGTGCCAGCAGCCCGCGTGGACAGGGAGTAAATGAAAAACTGTTTTTT. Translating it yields CASSPRGQGVNEKLFF.

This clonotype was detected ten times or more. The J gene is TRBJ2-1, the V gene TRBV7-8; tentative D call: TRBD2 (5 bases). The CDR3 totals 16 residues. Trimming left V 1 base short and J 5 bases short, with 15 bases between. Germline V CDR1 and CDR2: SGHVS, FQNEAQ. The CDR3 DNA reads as TGTGCCAGCAGCTTAGTACCTAGGACTGGAGACAATGAGCAGTTCTTC. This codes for CASSLVPRTGDNEQFF.

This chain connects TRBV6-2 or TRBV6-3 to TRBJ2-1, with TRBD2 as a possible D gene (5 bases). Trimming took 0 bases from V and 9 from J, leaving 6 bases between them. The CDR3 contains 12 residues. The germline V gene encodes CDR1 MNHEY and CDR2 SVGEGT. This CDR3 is CASSYSTIEQFF. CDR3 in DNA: TGTGCCAGCAGTTACTCGACTATTGAGCAGTTCTTC.

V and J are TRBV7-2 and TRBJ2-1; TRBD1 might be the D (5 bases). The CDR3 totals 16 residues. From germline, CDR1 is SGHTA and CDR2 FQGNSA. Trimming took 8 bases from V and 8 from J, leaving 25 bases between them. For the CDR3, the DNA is TGTGCCAGCTGCTCTACCTCAGGGTATGCCTTAGATGAGCAGTTCTTC. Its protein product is CASCSTSGYALDEQFF.

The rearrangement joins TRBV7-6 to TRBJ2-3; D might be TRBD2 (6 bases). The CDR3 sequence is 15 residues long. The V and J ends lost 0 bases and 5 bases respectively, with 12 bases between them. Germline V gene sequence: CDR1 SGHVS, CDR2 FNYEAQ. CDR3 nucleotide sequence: TGTGCCAGCAGCTTAGCGGGAGCCGGGGGAGATACGCAGTATTTT. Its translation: CASSLAGAGGDTQYF.

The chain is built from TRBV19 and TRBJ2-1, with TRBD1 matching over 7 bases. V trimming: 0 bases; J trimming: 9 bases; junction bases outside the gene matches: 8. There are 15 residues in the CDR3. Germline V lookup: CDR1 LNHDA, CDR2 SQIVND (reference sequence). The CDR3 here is CASSIDSGQLTEQFF. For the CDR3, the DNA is TGTGCCAGTAGTATAGACTCGGGACAGTTGACTGAGCAGTTCTTC.

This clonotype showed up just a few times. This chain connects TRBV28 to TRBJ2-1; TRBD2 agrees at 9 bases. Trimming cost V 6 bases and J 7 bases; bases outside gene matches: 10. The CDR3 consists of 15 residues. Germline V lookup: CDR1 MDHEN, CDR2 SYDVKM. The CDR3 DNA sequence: TGTGCCAGCAGACCGAGCGGGAGGCGTAATAATGAGCAGTTCTTC. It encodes CASRPSGRRNNEQFF.

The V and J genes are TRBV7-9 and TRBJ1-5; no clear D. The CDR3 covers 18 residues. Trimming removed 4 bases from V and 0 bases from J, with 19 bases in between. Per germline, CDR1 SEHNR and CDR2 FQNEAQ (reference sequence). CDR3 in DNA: TGTGCCAGCAGCTCCTCTCTGACAAGGTCGGGTAGCAATCAGCCCCAGCATTTT. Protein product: CASSSSLTRSGSNQPQHF.

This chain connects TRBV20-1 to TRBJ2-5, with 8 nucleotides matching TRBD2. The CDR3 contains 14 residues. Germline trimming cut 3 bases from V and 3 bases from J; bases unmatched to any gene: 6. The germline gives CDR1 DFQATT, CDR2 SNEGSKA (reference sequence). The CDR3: CSASRAGEEETQYF. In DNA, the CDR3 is TGCAGTGCTAGCCGAGCGGGAGAGGAAGAGACCCAGTACTTC.

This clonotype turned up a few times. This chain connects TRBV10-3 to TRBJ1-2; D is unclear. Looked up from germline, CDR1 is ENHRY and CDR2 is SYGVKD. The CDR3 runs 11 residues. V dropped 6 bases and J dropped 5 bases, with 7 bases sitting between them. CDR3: CAIRADYGYTF. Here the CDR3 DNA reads TGTGCCATCAGGGCGGATTATGGCTACACCTTC.

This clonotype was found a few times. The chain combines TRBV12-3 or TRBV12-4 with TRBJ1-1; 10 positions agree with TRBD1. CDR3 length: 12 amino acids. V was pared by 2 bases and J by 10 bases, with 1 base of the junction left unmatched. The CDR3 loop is CASSLRDRGAFF. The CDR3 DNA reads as TGTGCCAGCAGTTTAAGGGACAGGGGAGCTTTCTTT.